This entry lists 6 T cell receptor beta chains sequenced from one sample in a study of T cell responses to AZD1222 COVID-19 vaccine. The protocol was immunoSEQ multiplex PCR, while the TCRdb copy is restricted to in-frame clones and leaves out a portion. Of about 110,000 clones in the sample, approximately 85% were seen once. The sample consisted of peripheral blood, taken on day 0 of AZD1222 vaccination. Receptors originate from an adult in good health.

CDR3 region: CASRNPGQGGGGYTF. The DNA of the CDR3 is TGCGCCAGCAGGAATCCGGGACAGGGAGGGGGTGGCTACACCTTC. The chain joins TRBV4-1 to TRBJ1-2; 9 positions agree with TRBD1. The CDR3 consists of 15 residues. Germline assignment: CDR1 MGHRA and CDR2 YSYEKL. V lost 6 bases, J lost 7 bases, and 12 bases stayed unmatched.

The CDR3 DNA sequence: TGCGCCAGCAGCCAAGAGGGAACTGGCAGGGGAAGTGGTGGCTACACCTTC. Protein: CASSQEGTGRGSGGYTF. The V call is TRBV4-1, the J call TRBJ1-2, with D tentatively TRBD1 (6 bases). This CDR3 has 17 residues. The ends were cut back, 0 bases at V and 7 bases at J, with 21 bases in the middle. Germline CDR1 and CDR2: MGHRA and YSYEKL.

The gene calls are TRBV6-5 and TRBJ1-2; D call uncertain. The V and J ends lost 4 bases and 0 bases respectively, with 12 bases between them. The CDR3 is made up of 15 amino acids. Germline loops: CDR1 MNHEY, CDR2 SVGAGI. As DNA, the CDR3 is TGTGCCAGCAGTTTGAACAGACCATCTAACTATGGCTACACCTTC. Protein product: CASSLNRPSNYGYTF.

The rearrangement uses TRBV7-2 and TRBJ2-7; D is perhaps TRBD1 (6 bases). CDR3 length equals 14 residues. Germline loops: CDR1 SGHTA, CDR2 FQGNSA. V gave up 2 bases and J gave up 1 base, with 9 bases separating them. The CDR3 reads CASSLSTGSYEQYF. In DNA form, the CDR3 reads TGTGCCAGCAGCTTAAGTACAGGGTCCTACGAGCAGTACTTC.

This clone was seen only a few times. CDR3 sequence: CARVGAAVLAGTYEQYF. CDR3 nucleotides: TGTGCCAGGGTGGGGGCAGCCGTACTAGCGGGGACCTACGAGCAGTACTTC. The chain has TRBV2 and TRBJ2-7, with 10 bases fitting TRBD2. The length of the CDR3 is 17 residues. The J segment lost 2 bases and the V segment lost 9 bases, leaving 16 bases of the junction unmatched. Germline CDR1 is SNHLY and CDR2 is FYNNEI.

The genes are TRBV6-2 or TRBV6-3 and TRBJ2-7; 8 positions match TRBD1. The V gene end was trimmed by 2 bases and the J gene end by 4 bases; junction bases not matched to a gene: 7. CDR1 is MNHEY, CDR2 SVGEGT, per germline. The CDR3 is made up of 15 amino acids. The CDR3: CASSYPPDRVYEQYF. The CDR3 nucleotides read TGTGCCAGCAGTTACCCGCCGGACAGGGTGTACGAGCAGTACTTC.